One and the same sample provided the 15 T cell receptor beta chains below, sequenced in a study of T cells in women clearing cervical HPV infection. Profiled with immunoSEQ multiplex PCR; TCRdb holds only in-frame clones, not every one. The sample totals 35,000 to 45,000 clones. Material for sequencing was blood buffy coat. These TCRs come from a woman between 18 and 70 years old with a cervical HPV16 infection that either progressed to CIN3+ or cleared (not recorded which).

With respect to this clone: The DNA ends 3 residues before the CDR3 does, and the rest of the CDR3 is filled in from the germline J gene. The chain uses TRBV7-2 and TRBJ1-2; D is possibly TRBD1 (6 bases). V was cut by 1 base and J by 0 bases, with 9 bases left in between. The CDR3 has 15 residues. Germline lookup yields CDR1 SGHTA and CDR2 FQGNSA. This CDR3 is CASSLGPGANYGYTF. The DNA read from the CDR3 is TGTGCCAGCAGCTTAGGTCCAGGGGCTAACTATGGC.

The DNA read from the CDR3 is TGTGCCAGCAGCTTACAGGGGGCTGGGGCCAACGTG. Translation: CASSLQGAGANV. From start to end, the CDR3 is CASSLQGAGANVLFF. The chain is built from TRBV5-6 and TRBJ2-2, with 9 nucleotides matching TRBD1. Sequencing ends 3 residues short of the CDR3 end; the germline J gene provides the rest. This CDR3 is 15 amino acids long. Looked up from germline, CDR1 is SGHDT and CDR2 is YYEEEE.

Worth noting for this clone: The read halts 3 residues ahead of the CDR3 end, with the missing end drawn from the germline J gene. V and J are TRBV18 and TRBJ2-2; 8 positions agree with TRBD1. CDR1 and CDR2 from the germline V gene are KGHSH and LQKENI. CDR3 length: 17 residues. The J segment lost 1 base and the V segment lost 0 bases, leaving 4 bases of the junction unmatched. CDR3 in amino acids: CASSPPSGGLNTGELFF. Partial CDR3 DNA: TGTGCCAGCTCACCACCATCAGGGGGCCTGAACACCGGGGAG.

CDR3 DNA (partial): TGTGCCAGCAGCTTAGGTGCGGCAGGGGACTACGAG. Translating it yields CASSLGAAGDYE. The whole CDR3 sequence is CASSLGAAGDYEQYF. The V gene is TRBV11-2, the J gene TRBJ2-7; a weak D match, TRBD1 (6 bases). The observed sequence ends 3 residues before the CDR3 terminus, with the missing tail filled in from the germline J gene. Germline-derived CDR1 and CDR2 are SGHAT and FQNNGV. This CDR3 is built from 15 residues. Trimming shortened V by 1 base and J by 3 bases, and 13 bases separated the two germline ends. Looking up the rest from reference TRBV11-2 and TRBJ2-7 gives the full variable domain: EAGVAQSPRYKIIEKRQSVAFWCNPISGHATLYWYQQILGQGPKLLIQFQNNGVVDDSQLPKDRFSAERLKGVDSTLKIQPAKLEDSAVYLCASSLGAAGDYEQYFGPGTRLTVT.

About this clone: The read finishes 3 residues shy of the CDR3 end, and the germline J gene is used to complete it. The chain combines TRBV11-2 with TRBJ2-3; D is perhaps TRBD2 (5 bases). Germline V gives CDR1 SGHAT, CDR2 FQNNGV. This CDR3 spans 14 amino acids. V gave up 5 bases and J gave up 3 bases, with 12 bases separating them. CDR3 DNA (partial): TGTGCCAGCAGCCCCACCCGGGGTACAGATACG. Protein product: CASSPTRGTDT. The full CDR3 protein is CASSPTRGTDTQYF.

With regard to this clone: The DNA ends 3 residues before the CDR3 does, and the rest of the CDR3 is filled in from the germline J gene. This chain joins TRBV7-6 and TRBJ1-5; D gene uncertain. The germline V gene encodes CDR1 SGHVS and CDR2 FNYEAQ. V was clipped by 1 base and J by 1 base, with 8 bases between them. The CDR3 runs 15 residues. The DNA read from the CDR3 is TGTGCCAGCAGCTTAGAGTCGGGGAGCAATCAGCCC. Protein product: CASSLESGSNQP. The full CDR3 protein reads CASSLESGSNQPQHF.

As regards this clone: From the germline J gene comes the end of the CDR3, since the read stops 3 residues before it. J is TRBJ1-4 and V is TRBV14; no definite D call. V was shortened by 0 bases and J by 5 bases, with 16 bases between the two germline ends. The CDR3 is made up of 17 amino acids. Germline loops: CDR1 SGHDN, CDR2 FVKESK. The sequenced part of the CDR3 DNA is TGTGCCAGCAGCCAAGAAGGACTGCTCCAACCCAATGAAAAA. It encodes CASSQEGLLQPNEK. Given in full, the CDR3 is CASSQEGLLQPNEKLFF.

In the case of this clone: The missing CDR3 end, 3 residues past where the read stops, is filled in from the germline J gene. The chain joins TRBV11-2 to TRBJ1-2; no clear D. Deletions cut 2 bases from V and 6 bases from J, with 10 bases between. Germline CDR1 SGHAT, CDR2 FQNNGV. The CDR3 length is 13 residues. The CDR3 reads CASSLTAVNGYTF. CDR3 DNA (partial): TGTGCCAGCAGCTTAACTGCGGTAAATGGC.

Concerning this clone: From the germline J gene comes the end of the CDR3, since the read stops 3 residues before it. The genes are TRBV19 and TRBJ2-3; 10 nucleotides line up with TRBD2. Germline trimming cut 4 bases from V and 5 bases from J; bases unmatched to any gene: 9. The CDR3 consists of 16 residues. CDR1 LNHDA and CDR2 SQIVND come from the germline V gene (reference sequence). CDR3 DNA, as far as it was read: TGTGCCAGTAGTAAGGGTAGCGGGGGGATTGTAGATACG. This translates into CASSKGSGGIVDT. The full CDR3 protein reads CASSKGSGGIVDTQYF.

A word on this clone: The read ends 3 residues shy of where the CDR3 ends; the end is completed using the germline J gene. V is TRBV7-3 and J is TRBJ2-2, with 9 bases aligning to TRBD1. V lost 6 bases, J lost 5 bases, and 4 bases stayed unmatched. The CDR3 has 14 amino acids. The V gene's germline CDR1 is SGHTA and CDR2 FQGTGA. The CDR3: CASRGQGGTGELFF. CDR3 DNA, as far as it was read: TGTGCCAGCAGGGGACAGGGAGGTACCGGGGAG.

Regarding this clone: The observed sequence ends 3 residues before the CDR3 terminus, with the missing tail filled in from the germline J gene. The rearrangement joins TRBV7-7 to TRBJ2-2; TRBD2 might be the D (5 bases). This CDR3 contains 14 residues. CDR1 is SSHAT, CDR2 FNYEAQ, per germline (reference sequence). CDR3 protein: CASSPSGLNEKLFF. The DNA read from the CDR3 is TGTGCCAGCAGCCCCAGCGGCTTGAATGAAAAG.

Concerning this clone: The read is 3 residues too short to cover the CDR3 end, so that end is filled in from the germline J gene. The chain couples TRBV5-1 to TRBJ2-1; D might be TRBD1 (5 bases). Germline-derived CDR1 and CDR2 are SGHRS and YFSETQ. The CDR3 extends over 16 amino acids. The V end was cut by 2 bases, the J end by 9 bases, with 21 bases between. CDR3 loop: CASSFSPGQSQGEQFF. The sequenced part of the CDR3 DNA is TGCGCCAGCAGCTTCTCCCCGGGCCAATCGCAGGGTGAG.

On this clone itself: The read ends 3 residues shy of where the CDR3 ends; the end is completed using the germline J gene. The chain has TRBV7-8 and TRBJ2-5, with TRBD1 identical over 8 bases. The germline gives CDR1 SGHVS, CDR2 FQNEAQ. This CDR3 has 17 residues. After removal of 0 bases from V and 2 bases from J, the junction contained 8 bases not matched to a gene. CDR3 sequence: CASSLAWGTGGQETQYF. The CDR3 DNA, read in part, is TGTGCCAGCAGCTTAGCGTGGGGGACAGGAGGTCAAGAGACC.

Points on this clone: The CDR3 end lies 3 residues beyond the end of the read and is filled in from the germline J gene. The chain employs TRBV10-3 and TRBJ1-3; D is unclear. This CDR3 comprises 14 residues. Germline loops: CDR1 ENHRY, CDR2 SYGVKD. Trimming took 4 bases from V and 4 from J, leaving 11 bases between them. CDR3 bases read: TGTGCCATCAGTGCGGCAGGAGCAGGAAACACC. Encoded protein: CAISAAGAGNT. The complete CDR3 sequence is CAISAAGAGNTIYF.

The CDR3 sequence: CASSLRVLYEQYF. Incomplete CDR3 DNA: TGTGCCAGCAGCTTGAGGGTGCTCTACGAG. V is TRBV5-6 and J is TRBJ2-7; the D is unclear. From the germline J gene comes the end of the CDR3, since the read stops 3 residues before it. The CDR3 covers 13 residues. V was cut by 1 base and J by 3 bases, with 8 bases left in between. From germline, CDR1 is SGHDT and CDR2 YYEEEE.